Reported below is one T cell receptor (beta chain). Its antigen is undetermined. Cells designated naive CD8 were CD45RO-negative and were positively selected for CCR7, with terminally differentiated effector memory CD45RA+ cells excluded. The healthy adult donors were HIV-negative and reported no recent acute infections or vaccinations. Measured with immunoSEQ multiplex PCR; TCRdb has only the in-frame clones, and not every one. The sample has about 680,000 clones; around 92% are singletons. This CDR3 is 14 amino acids long. CDR1 and CDR2 from the germline V gene are SGHRS and YFSETQ. The V segment lost 5 bases and the J segment 3 bases; nucleotides outside the gene matches: 4. These data come from a study of shared clonotypes between healthy human individuals. Study background: A donor's plate count was three for CD4 naive and three for CD4 memory; CD8 naive had two and CD8 memory one.

Overall study findings and caveats: Between a handful of donors, naive CD4 clonotypes were shared at a level of about 5%. Having only a few donors restricted how much genetic and exposure-history diversity was captured.

The rearrangement links TRBV5-1 to TRBJ2-1; TRBD2 matches 8 bases. The sequenced material came from naive CD8+ T cells sorted from blood. This TCR derives from a man younger than 40 in good health. The CDR3 coding sequence is TGCGCCAGCAGTCGTAGCGGGAACTACAATGAGCAGTTCTTC. It translates to CASSRSGNYNEQFF.